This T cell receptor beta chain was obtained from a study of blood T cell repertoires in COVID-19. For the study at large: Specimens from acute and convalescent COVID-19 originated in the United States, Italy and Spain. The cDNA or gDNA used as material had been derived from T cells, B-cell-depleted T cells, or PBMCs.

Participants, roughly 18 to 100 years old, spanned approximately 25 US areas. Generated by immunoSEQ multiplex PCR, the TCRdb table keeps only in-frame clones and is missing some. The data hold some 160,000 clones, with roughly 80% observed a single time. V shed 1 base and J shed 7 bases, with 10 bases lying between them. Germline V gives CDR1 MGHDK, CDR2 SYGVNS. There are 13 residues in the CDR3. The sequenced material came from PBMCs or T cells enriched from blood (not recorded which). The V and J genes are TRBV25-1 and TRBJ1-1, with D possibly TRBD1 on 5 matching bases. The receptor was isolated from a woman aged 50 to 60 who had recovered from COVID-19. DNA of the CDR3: TGTGCCAGCAGTGAATTAATAAGGGGTGAAGCTTTCTTT. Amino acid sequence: CASSELIRGEAFF.